The source of this T cell receptor (beta chain) is a study of blood T cell repertoires in COVID-19. Study-wide context: Samples taken during acute and convalescent COVID-19 were collected in the United States, Italy and Spain. The analysed material was cDNA or gDNA that came from T cells, B-cell-depleted T cells, or PBMCs.

This CDR3 comprises 17 residues. V lost 3 bases and J lost 0, with 15 bases in between. Per the germline V gene, CDR1 is SEHNR and CDR2 is FQNEAQ (reference sequence). How the authors handled the data: The assay estimated nucleated cells by amplifying reference gene primers. The protocol was immunoSEQ multiplex PCR, while the TCRdb copy is restricted to in-frame clones and leaves out a portion. V and J calls and clone size are those listed in that table; D and trimming were worked out from the DNA. In the table there are roughly 350,000 clones, roughly 85% of which are singletons. The TCR originated in a woman between 18 and 29 years old with acute or convalescent COVID-19. The J gene is TRBJ2-1, the V gene TRBV7-9; D is undetermined. The sample was peripheral blood. CDR3 bases: TGTGCCAGCAGCTTGATCGCCGCGCCGAGCTCCTACAATGAGCAGTTCTTC. Its protein is CASSLIAAPSSYNEQFF. Supplemented by reference TRBV7-9 and TRBJ2-1, the full variable domain reads DTGVSQNPRHKITKRGQNVTFRCDPISEHNRLYWYRQTLGQGPEFLTYFQNEAQLEKSRLLSDRFSAERPKGSFSTLEIQRTEQGDSAMYLCASSLIAAPSSYNEQFFGPGTRLTVL.